The T cell receptor (beta chain) described here comes from a study of T-cell reconstitution after alpha-beta-depleted transplantation in children. The CDR3 sequence is 16 residues long. Per germline, CDR1 MNHEY and CDR2 SMNVEV (reference sequence). Note on this clonotype: No antigen is known for it. The junction departs from the called germline gene at one end, perhaps through a read error.

General observations from the study: Alpha-beta T cells present about two months after transplant were reported to originate from several hundred expanded graft clones.

Preparation of the TCRbeta library was carried out with unique molecular identifiers. TCRdb redid the calling of the PCR reads with MiXCR, one entry per CDR3 protein. The table includes about 610,000 distinct CDR3 sequences, over 20% detected once. The rearrangement uses TRBV27 and TRBJ2-6; D tentatively fits TRBD1 or TRBD2 (5 bases each). The source material was PBMCs, sampled before TCRalphabeta/CD19-depleted stem cell transplant. This receptor was identified in a boy in the first two years of life with Wiskott-Aldrich syndrome, due to receive a stem cell transplant. CDR3 DNA sequence: TGTGCCTGCAGTTTATGGGGGTACTCTGGGGCCAACGTCCTGACTTTC. Translation: CACSLWGYSGANVLTF.